This T cell receptor (beta chain) was sequenced in a study of regulatory T cells in long-lasting Graves disease (dated by TCRdb to the early 2020s). Background for the entire study: Patients with newly diagnosed Graves' disease had been on antithyroid drugs for under 3 months. Peripheral blood TCR sequencing and RNA sequencing compared persistent Graves' disease patients with newly diagnosed Graves' disease patients. The study took place in China and was registered as a clinical trial. A total of about 35 samples underwent TCR sequencing, from 13 patients with persistent Graves' disease and 20 or so patients with newly diagnosed Graves' disease.

The method was multiplex PCR. The sample was run on an Illumina HiSeq 4000. iRepertoire HTBI primers and Arm-PCR amplification of CDR3 regions were used to construct TCR beta libraries. PCR products were gel purified before sequencing. In the source study's methods: Gene usage analysis of CDR3 amino acid clonotypes relied on the roughly 67 TRBV and 15 or so TRBJ segments identified across samples. Filtered high-quality paired reads were merged into contigs using COPE and FqMerger. BLAST was used to align contigs to IMGT TRBV, TRBD and TRBJ reference genes, and CDR3 was defined according to IMGT. Any clonotype with a frequency above 0.1% was classified as a highly expanded clone. Repertoire diversity was measured by Shannon entropy, and V-J evenness by the Gini coefficient. A clonotype found in more than one individual was treated as public. Using fastp trimming at Q25 and MiXCR clonotype assembly, TCRdb reanalyzed the public sequencing data and kept in-frame beta chains. Each entry merges the rows of one CDR3 protein and shows their most common DNA and genes. What appears here as the V and J calls and clone size reflects TCRdb's work, not the paper's. The sample table records hundreds of thousands of distinct CDR3 sequences; less than 20% of these occur just once. 18% of the sample rests with the top ten.

This clonotype has a count of ten or more. No antigen is known for it. Per-base qualities were not stored, and no clone one base away is much larger. The sample's time point label, decoded: newly diagnosed GD, antithyroid drugs for less than 3 months. For both TCR sequencing and RNA sequencing, RNA was extracted from PBMCs using TRIzol. Graves' disease was diagnosed according to American Thyroid Association guidelines. Patients were recruited from an endocrinology department in Xi'an, China. From each patient, approximately 10 milliliters of peripheral blood was collected into an EDTA anticoagulant tube. Ficoll Paque Plus density gradient separation was used to isolate PBMCs, and no further T cell sorting was done. An Agilent 2100 Bioanalyzer and agarose gel were used to check RNA quality, while a NanoDrop 2000 measured RNA concentration. V is clipped by 1 base and J by 8 bases, and the sequence between their germline boundaries is 15 bases long. The CDR3 covers 15 residues, taking in both the cysteine and the phenylalanine. Left in the record is the CDR3 DNA by itself, 45 bases read in frame from the first base. CDR1 and CDR2 (SEHNR, FQNEAQ) derive from the germline V gene (reference sequence).

Broader findings and caveats from the paper: Sequencing and analysis were restricted to the TCR beta chain. Persistent disease showed preferential use of TRBV28, TRBJ1-2 and TRBJ2-5, whereas newly diagnosed disease favored TRBV20-1 and TRBJ2-1. Because the primary lesion, thyroid tissue, could not be accessed, the study looked at peripheral blood alone. Persistent patients shared more public clonotypes among themselves (around 3,000) than newly diagnosed patients did (more than 850). As a limitation, the authors acknowledged that the small sample size may reduce accuracy. Compared with newly diagnosed patients, patients with persistent Graves' disease had lower TCR Shannon entropy and fewer highly expanded clones, which suggests clonal expansion.

This sample was also put to use in a study of T cells in Graves' hyperthyroidism and ophthalmopathy. From that second study: Stable Graves' hyperthyroidism was defined as no progression to ophthalmopathy during 18 months of follow-up. The hyperthyroidism patients were between 18 and 65 years old and newly diagnosed, with a disease duration of less than 2 months. Patients with uncontrolled infections, other autoimmune diseases, pregnancy or lactation were excluded. Clinical symptoms, serum thyroxine and TRAb, thyroid ultrasound, and orbital computed tomography formed the basis for the diagnoses. The TCR CDR3 was subjected to a first round of RT-PCR using the HTBI primer set and the Qiagen OneStep RT-PCR kit. Most expanded thyroid clonotypes (frequency above 0.001) were also detected in blood, suggesting blood repertoires may reflect thyroid immune responses. Ophthalmopathy was separated from stable hyperthyroidism by a 13 V-J signature model, with around 90% sensitivity and around 81% specificity obtained in cross-validation and 80%/75% obtained in testing. In validation, the model predicted progression to ophthalmopathy with 65% to 71% sensitivity and about 72% specificity, a median of around six months before onset. A discovery cohort of about 96 patients, 43 with Graves' ophthalmopathy and approximately 60 with stable Graves' hyperthyroidism, was used to find distinguishing TCR V-J signatures. Whether ophthalmopathy could be predicted prospectively was tested in an independent validation cohort made up of approximately 19 hyperthyroidism patients plus 17 patients who later progressed to ophthalmopathy. The roughly 100 discovery patients were randomly divided into training and test sets at a 7:3 ratio. Thyroid tissue and blood T-cell repertoires from six Graves' hyperthyroidism patients were also compared in the study. Following sampling, methimazole starting at 30 mg daily was given to hyperthyroidism patients, and high-dose intravenous methylprednisolone was given to ophthalmopathy patients. Libraries were constructed in a second round of multiplex PCR, after which size selection and purification were carried out. Paired-end sequencing of the libraries was performed with 100 bp reads on an Illumina HiSeq2000. SOAPnuke was used to process the raw data, with reads discarded if the reads contained adapters or uncalled bases, had a mean Phred below 15, or lacked an exact constant-primer or identifier match. COPE v1.2.5 was used to merge high-quality paired reads, and clonotypes were defined as unique nucleotide sequences. MiTCR v1.1 was used to align clonotypes to the IMGT TRBV, TRBD and TRBJ reference segments. The analysis included only V-J combinations with a frequency above 0.0001, which together covered more than 99% of the repertoires. A TCS score was defined as the ratio between F50 (clonal expansion) and ExV (chaos), using BLOSUM62-based TCRdist between CDR3 peptides within each V-J. Welch's t-statistics and random forest reduced 500 to 650 V-J features to roughly 13, which were used in a naive Bayes classifier (R e1071). No statistical method was used to fix the sample size in advance, and group allocation was not hidden from the investigators. TCR Vbeta CDR3 sequencing of roughly 140 peripheral blood samples (43 ophthalmopathy, some 75 hyperthyroidism and roughly 17 progressor patients) is reported in the paper.

Source: peripheral blood mononuclear cells (PBMCs), taken at new diagnosis, from a patient treated with antithyroid drugs. The origin of this receptor is a woman aged 30 to 39 with Graves disease. Donor details come from another sample of the same person, matched by shared clones. This chain joins TRBV7-9 to TRBJ2-1, with an unclear D gene assignment. CDR3 region: CASSLGVGPGDEQFF. The bases read TGTGCCAGCAGCTTAGGGGTCGGCCCTGGGGATGAGCAGTTCTTC.